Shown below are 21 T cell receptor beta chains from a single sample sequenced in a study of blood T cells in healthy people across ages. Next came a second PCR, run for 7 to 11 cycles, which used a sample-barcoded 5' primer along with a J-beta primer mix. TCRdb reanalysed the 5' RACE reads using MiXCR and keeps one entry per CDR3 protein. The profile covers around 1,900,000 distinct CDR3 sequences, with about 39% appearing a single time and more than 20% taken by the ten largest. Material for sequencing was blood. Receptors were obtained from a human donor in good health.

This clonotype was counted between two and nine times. The CDR3 DNA reads TGTGCCAGCAGCTTAGAGGGCAGGGGGCGACAGACCCAGTACTTC. Translating it yields CASSLEGRGRQTQYF. The chain is built from TRBV7-2 and TRBJ2-5; 8 positions match TRBD1. With 1 base clipped from V and 6 bases from J, the junction kept 7 bases outside the gene matches. The CDR3 contains 15 residues. Germline V lookup: CDR1 SGHTA, CDR2 FQGNSA. Supplemented by reference TRBV7-2 and TRBJ2-5, the full variable domain reads GAGVSQSPSNKVTEKGKDVELRCDPISGHTALYWYRQSLGQGLEFLIYFQGNSAPDKSGLPSDRFSAERTGGSVSTLTIQRTQQEDSAVYLCASSLEGRGRQTQYFGPGTRLLVL.

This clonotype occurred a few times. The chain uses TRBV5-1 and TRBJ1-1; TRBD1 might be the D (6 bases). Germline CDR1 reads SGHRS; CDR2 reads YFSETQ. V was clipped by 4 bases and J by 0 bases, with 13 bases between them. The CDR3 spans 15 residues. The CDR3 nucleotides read TGCGCCAGCAGCGGAGGGGACACACTGAACACTGAAGCTTTCTTT. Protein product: CASSGGDTLNTEAFF.

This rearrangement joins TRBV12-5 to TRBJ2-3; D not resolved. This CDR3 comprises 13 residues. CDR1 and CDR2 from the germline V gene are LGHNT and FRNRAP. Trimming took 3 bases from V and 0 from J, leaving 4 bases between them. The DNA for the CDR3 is TGTGCTAGTGGTTTTTACAGCACAGATACGCAGTATTTT. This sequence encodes CASGFYSTDTQYF.

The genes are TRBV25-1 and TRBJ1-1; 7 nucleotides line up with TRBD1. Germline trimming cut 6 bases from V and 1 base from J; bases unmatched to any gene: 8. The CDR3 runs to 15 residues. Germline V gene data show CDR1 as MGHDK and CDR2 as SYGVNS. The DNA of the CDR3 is TGTGCCAGCAGCACCTCGAGGACAGGGAACACTGAAGCTTTCTTT. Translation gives CASSTSRTGNTEAFF. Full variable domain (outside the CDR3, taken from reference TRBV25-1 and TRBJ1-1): EADIYQTPRYLVIGTGKKITLECSQTMGHDKMYWYQQDPGMELHLIHYSYGVNSTEKGDLSSESTVSRIRTEHFPLTLESARPSHTSQYLCASSTSRTGNTEAFFGQGTRLTVV.

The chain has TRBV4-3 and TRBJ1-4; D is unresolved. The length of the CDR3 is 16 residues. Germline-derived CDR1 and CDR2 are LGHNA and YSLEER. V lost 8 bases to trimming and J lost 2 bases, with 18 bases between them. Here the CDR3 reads CASAPWDERTNEKLFF. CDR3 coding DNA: TGCGCCAGCGCCCCGTGGGATGAGCGGACTAATGAAAAACTGTTTTTT.

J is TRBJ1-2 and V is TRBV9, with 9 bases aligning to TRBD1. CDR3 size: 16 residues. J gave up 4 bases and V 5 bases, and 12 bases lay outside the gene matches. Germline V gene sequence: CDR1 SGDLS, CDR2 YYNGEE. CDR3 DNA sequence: TGTGCCAGCAGACCTCTTACAGGGGGCCTGTCCTATGGCTACACCTTC. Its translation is CASRPLTGGLSYGYTF.

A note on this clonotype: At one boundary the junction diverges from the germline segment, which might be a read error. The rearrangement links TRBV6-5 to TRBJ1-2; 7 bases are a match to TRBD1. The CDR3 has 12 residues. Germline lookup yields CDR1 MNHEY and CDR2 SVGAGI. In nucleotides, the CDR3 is TGTGCCAGCAGTACAGGGGCGGGAGGCTACAACTTC. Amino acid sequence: CASSTGAGGYNF.

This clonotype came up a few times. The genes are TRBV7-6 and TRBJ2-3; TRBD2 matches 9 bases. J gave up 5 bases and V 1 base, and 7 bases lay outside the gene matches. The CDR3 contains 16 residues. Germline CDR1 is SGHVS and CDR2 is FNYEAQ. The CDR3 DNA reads TGTGCCAGCAGCTTAGTTGCGGGGGGGCGAGGAGATACGCAGTATTTT. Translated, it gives CASSLVAGGRGDTQYF.

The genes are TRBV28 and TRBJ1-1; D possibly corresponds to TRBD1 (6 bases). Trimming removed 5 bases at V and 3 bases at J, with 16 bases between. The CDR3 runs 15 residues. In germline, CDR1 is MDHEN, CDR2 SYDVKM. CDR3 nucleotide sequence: TGTGCCAGCAGTAAAATTACAGGGCTTTACACTGAAGCTTTCTTT. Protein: CASSKITGLYTEAFF.

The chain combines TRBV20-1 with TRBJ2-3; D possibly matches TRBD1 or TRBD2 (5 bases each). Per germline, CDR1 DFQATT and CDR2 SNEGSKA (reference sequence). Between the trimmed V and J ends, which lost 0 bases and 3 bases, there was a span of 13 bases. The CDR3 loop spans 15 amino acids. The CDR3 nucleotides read TGCAGTGCTAGAGATCCCACAGGAGGTACAGATACGCAGTATTTT. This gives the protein CSARDPTGGTDTQYF.

The CDR3 region is CASSFRGGVVYNEQFF. CDR3 nucleotide sequence: TGCGCCAGCAGCTTTAGGGGCGGGGTCGTCTACAATGAGCAGTTCTTC. V is TRBV5-1 and J is TRBJ2-1, with D possibly TRBD2 on 6 matching bases. The CDR3 totals 16 residues. The V gene lost 2 bases and the J gene lost 3 bases, with 15 bases spanning the gap. CDR1 SGHRS and CDR2 YFSETQ come from the germline V gene.

As DNA, the CDR3 is TGCAGTGCTAGAGATGTTGACAGGGGAACCGGGGAGCTGTTTTTT. Amino acids: CSARDVDRGTGELFF. The chain has TRBV20-1 and TRBJ2-2, with 8 nucleotides matching TRBD1. The CDR3 runs to 15 residues. Looked up from germline, CDR1 is DFQATT and CDR2 is SNEGSKA (reference sequence). With 0 bases clipped from V and 5 bases from J, the junction kept 5 bases outside the gene matches.

CDR3 DNA: TGTGCCAGCAGTTTTGACGGGGAAGCTTTCTTT. Translated: CASSFDGEAFF. The chain links TRBV12-3 or TRBV12-4 to TRBJ1-1; unclear D gene. V lost 3 bases and J 8 bases, leaving 7 bases between the germline ends. The CDR3 extends over 11 amino acids.

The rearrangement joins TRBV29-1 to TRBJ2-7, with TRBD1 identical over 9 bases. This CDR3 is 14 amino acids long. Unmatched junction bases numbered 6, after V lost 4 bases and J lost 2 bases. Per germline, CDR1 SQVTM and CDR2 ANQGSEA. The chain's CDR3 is CSVVGTGKTYEQYF. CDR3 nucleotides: TGCAGCGTTGTGGGGACAGGGAAGACCTACGAGCAGTACTTC.

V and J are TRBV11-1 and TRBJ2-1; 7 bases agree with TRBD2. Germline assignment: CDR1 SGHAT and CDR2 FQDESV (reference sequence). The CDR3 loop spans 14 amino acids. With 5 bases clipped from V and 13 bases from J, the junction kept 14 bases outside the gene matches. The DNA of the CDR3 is TGTGCCAGCAGCCACCCTAGCGGACAAGAGACCCAGTTCTTC. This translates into CASSHPSGQETQFF.

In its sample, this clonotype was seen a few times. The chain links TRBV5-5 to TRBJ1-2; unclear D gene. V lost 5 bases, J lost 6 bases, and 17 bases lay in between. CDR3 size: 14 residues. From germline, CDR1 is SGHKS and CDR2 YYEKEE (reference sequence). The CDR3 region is CASSFTEIADGYTF. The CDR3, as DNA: TGTGCCAGCAGTTTCACAGAAATAGCAGATGGCTACACCTTC.

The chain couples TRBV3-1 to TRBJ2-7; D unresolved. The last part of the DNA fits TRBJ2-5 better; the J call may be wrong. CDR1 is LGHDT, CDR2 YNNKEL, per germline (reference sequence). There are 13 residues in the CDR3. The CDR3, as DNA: TGTGCCAGCAGCCAAGGCTCGTTTGAGACCCAGTACTTC. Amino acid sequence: CASSQGSFETQYF.

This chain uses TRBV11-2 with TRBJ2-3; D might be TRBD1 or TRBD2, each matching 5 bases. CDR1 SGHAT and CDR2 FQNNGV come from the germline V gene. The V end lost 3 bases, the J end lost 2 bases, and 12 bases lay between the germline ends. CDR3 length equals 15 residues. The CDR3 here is CASSFRGSPTDTQYF. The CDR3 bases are TGTGCCAGCAGCTTCCGGGGCTCCCCCACAGATACGCAGTATTTT. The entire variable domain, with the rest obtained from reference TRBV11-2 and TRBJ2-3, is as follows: EAGVAQSPRYKIIEKRQSVAFWCNPISGHATLYWYQQILGQGPKLLIQFQNNGVVDDSQLPKDRFSAERLKGVDSTLKIQPAKLEDSAVYLCASSFRGSPTDTQYFGPGTRLTVL.

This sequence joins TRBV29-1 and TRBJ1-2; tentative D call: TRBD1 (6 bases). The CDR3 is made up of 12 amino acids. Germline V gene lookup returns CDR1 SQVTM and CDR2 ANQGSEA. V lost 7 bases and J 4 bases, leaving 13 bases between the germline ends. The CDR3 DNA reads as TGCAGCGCGAAACAGGGCGGCTATGGCTACACCTTC. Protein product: CSAKQGGYGYTF.

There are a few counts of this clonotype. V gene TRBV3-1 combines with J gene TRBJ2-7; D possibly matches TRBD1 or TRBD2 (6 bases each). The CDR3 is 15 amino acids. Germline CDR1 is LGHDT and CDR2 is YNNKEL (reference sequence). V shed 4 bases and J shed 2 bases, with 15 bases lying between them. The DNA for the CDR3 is TGTGCCAGCAGCCGATTTTCGGGGGCCCCCTACGAGCAGTACTTC. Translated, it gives CASSRFSGAPYEQYF.

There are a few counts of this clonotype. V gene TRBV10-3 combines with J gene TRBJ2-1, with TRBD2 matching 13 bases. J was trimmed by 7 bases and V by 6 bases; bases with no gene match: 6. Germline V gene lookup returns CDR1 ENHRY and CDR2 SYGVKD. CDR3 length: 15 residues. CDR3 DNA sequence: TGTGCCATCAGGGAAGGACTAGCGGGGGTGAATGAGCAGTTCTTC. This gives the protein CAIREGLAGVNEQFF.